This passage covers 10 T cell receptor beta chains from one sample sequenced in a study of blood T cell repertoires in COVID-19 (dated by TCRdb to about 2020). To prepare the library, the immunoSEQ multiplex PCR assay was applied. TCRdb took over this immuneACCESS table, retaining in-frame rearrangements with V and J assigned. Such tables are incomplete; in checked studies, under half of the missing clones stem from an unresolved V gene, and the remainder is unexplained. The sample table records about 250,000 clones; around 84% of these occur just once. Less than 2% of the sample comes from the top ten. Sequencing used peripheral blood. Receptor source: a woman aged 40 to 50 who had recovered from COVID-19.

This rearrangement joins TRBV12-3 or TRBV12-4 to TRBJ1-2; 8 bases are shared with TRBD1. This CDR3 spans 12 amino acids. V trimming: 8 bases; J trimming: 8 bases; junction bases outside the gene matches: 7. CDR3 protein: CASLGQGGGYTF. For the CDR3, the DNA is TGTGCCAGCCTAGGACAGGGTGGCGGCTACACCTTC.

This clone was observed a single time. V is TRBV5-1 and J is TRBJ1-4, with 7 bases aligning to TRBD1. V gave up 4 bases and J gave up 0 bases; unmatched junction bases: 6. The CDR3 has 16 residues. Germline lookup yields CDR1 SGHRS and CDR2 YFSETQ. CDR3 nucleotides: TGCGCCAGCAGCGAGGGACAGAAGCCAACTAATGAAAAACTGTTTTTT. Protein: CASSEGQKPTNEKLFF.

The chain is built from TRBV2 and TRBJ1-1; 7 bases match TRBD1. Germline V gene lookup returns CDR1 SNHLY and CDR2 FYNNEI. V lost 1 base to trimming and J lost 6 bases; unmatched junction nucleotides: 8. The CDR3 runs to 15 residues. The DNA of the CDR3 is TGTGCCAGCAGTGAAGATAATACAGGGGACGCTGAAGCTTTCTTT. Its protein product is CASSEDNTGDAEAFF. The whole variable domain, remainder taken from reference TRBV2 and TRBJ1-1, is EPEVTQTPSHQVTQMGQEVILRCVPISNHLYFYWYRQILGQKVEFLVSFYNNEISEKSEIFDDQFSVERPDGSNFTLKIRSTKLEDSAMYFCASSEDNTGDAEAFFGQGTRLTVV.

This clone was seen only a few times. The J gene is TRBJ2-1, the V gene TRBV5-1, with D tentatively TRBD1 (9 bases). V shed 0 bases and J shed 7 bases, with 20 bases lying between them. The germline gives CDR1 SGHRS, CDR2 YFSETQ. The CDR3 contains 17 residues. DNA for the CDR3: TGCGCCAGCAGCTTGGGCGGCGGGGGGACAGGGATGAATGAGCAGTTCTTC. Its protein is CASSLGGGGTGMNEQFF.

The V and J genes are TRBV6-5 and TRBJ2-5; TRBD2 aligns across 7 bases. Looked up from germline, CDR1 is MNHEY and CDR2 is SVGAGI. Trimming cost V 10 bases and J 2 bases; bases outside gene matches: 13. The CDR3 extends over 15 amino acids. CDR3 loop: CATKGGLAVQETQYF. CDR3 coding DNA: TGTGCCACGAAAGGTGGCCTAGCGGTACAAGAGACCCAGTACTTC.

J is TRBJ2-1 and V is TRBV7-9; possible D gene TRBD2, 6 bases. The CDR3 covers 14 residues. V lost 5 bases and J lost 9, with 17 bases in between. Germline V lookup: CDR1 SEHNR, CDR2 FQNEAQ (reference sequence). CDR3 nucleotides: TGTGCCAGCAGCATACCGGTGCGGGGTGGTGAGCAGTTCTTC. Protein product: CASSIPVRGGEQFF.

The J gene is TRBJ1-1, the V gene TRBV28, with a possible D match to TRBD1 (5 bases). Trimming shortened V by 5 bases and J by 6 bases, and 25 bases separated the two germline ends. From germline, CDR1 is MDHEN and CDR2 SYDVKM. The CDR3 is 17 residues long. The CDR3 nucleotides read TGTGCCAGCAGTACAACAGTGCCACAGGACCCCGGGTCTGAAGCTTTCTTT. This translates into CASSTTVPQDPGSEAFF. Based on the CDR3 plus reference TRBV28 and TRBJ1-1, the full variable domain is DVKVTQSSRYLVKRTGEKVFLECVQDMDHENMFWYRQDPGLGLRLIYFSYDVKMKEKGDIPEGYSVSREKKERFSLILESASTNQTSMYLCASSTTVPQDPGSEAFFGQGTRLTVV.

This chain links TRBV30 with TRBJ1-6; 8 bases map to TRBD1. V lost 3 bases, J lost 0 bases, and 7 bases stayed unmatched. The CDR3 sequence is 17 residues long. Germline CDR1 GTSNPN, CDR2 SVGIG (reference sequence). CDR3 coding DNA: TGTGCCTGGAGCCCAATTACAGGGGGCTCCTATAATTCACCCCTCCACTTT. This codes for CAWSPITGGSYNSPLHF. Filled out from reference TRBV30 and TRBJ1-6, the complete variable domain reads SQTIHQWPATLVQPVGSPLSLECTVEGTSNPNLYWYRQAAGRGLQLLFYSVGIGQISSEVPQNLSASRPQDRQFILSSKKLLLSDSGFYLCAWSPITGGSYNSPLHFGNGTRLTVT.

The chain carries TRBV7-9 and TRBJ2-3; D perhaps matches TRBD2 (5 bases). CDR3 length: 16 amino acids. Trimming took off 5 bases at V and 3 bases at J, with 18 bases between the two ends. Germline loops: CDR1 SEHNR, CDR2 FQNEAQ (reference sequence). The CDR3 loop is CASSNRTPSWTDTQYF. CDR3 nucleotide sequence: TGTGCCAGCAGCAACCGGACTCCCAGTTGGACAGATACGCAGTATTTT.

The CDR3 here is CASSGGAGQPQHF. CDR3 bases: TGTGCCAGCAGTGGAGGGGCGGGACAGCCCCAGCATTTT. The rearrangement links TRBV6-4 to TRBJ1-5; possibly TRBD1 for D (5 bases). The CDR3 has 13 amino acids. The ends were cut back, 4 bases at V and 7 bases at J, with 11 bases in the middle. Per germline, CDR1 MRHNA and CDR2 SNTAGT.